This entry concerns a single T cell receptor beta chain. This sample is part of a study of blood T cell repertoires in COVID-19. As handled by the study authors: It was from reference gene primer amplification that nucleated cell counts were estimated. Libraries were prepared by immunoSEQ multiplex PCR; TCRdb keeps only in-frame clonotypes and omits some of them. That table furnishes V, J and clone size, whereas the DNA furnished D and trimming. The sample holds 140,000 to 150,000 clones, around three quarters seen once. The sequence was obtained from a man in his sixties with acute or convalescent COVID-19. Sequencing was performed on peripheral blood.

The DNA for the CDR3 is TGTGCCAGCAGTCTTAGCGGGGCCACCTACGAGCAGTACTTC. Translation: CASSLSGATYEQYF. This rearrangement joins TRBV27 to TRBJ2-7; 8 bases are a match to TRBD2. The trim removed 5 bases at V and 2 bases at J, leaving 5 bases unmatched. Germline assignment: CDR1 MNHEY and CDR2 SMNVEV (reference sequence). The CDR3 has 14 residues.